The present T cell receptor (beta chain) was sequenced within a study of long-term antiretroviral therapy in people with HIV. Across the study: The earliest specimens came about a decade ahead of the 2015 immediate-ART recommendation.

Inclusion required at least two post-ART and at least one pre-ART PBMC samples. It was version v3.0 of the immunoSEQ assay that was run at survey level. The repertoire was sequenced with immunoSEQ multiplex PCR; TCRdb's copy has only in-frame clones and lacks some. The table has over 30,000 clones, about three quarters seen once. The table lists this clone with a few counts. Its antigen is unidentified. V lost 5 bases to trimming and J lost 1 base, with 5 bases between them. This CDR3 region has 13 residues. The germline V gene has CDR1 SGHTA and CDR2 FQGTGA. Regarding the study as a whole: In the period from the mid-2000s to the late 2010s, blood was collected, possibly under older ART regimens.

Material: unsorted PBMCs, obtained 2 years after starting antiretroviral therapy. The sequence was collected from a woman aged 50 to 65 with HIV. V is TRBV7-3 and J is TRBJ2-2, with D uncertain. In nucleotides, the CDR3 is TGTGCCAGCAGCGCCAAGAACACCGGGGAGCTGTTTTTT. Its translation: CASSAKNTGELFF.